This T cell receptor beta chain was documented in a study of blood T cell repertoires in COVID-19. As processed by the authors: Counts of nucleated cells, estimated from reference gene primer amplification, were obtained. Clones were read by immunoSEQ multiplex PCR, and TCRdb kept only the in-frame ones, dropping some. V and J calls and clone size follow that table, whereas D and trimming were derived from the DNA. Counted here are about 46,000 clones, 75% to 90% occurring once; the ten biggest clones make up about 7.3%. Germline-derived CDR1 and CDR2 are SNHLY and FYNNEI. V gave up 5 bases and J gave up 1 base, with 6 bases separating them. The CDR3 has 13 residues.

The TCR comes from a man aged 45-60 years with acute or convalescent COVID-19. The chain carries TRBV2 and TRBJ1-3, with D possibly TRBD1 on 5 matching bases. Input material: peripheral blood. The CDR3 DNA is TGTGCCAGCAGTACAGGTTCTGGAAACACCATATATTTT. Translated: CASSTGSGNTIYF.